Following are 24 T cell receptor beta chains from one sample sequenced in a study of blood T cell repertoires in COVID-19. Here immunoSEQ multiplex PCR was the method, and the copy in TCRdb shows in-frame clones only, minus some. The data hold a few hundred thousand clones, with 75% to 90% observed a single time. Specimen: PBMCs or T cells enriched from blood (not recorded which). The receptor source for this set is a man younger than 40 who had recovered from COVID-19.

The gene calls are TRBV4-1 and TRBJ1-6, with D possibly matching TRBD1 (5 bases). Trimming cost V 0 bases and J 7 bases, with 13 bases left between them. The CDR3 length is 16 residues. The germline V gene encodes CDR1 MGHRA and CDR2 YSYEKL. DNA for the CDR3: TGCGCCAGCAGCCAAGATCCGGGACTGAAGAATTCACCCCTCCACTTT. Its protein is CASSQDPGLKNSPLHF.

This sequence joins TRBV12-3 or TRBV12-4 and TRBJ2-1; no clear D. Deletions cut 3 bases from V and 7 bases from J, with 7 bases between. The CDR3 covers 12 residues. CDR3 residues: CASSFEENEQFF. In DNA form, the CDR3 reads TGTGCCAGCAGTTTTGAGGAAAATGAGCAGTTCTTC.

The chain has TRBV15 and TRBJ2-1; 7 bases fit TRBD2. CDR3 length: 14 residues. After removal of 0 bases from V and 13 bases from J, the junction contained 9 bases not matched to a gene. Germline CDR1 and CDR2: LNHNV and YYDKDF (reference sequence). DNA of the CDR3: TGTGCCACCAGCAGAGATAACCCTCGGGAGGTCCAGTTCTTC. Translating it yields CATSRDNPREVQFF.

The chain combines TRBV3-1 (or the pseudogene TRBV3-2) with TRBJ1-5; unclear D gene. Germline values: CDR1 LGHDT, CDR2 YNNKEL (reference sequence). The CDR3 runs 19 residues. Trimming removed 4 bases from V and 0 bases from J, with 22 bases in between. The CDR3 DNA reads TGTGCCAGCAGCCGACGACTATTTTTATCCCTTGATAGCAATCAGCCCCAGCATTTT. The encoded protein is CASSRRLFLSLDSNQPQHF.

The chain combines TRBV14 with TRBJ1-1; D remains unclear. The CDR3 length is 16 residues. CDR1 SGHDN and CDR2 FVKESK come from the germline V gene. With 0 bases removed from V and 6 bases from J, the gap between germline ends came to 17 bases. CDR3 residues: CASSQDFRRRRAEAFF. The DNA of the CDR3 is TGTGCCAGCAGCCAAGATTTTCGGAGGCGTAGGGCTGAAGCTTTCTTT.

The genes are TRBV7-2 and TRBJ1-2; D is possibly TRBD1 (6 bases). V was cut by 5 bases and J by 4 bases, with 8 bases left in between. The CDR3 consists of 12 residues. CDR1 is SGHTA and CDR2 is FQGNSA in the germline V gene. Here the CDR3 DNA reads TGTGCCAGCAGCCGGGACATCTATGGCTACACCTTC. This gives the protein CASSRDIYGYTF.

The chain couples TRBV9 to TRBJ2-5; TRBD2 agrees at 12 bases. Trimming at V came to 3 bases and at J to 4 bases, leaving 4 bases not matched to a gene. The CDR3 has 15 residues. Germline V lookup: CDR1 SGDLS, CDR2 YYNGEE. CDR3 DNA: TGTGCCAGCAGCGCTAGCGGGGGGGCCTTAGAGACCCAGTACTTC. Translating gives CASSASGGALETQYF.

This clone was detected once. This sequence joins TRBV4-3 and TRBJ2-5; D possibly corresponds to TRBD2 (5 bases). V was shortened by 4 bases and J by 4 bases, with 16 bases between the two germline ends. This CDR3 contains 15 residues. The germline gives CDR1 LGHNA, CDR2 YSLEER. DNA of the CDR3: TGCGCCAGCAGCCGAGGGTTCGCAGAGCGAGAGACCCAGTACTTC. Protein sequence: CASSRGFAERETQYF.

The CDR3 spells CASSNRGRGFFSPLHF. In DNA form, the CDR3 reads TGTGCCAGCAGCAACAGGGGACGCGGGTTTTTTTCACCCCTCCACTTT. This chain joins TRBV5-6 and TRBJ1-6, with 7 bases fitting TRBD1. CDR3 length: 16 amino acids. Trimming removed 4 bases from V and 9 bases from J; junction bases left unmatched: 13. Germline CDR1 SGHDT, CDR2 YYEEEE. Based on the CDR3 plus reference TRBV5-6 and TRBJ1-6, the full variable domain is DAGVTQSPTHLIKTRGQQVTLRCSPKSGHDTVSWYQQALGQGPQFIFQYYEEEERQRGNFPDRFSGHQFPNYSSELNVNALLLGDSALYLCASSNRGRGFFSPLHFGNGTRLTVT.

CDR3 in amino acids: CASSQKTDYQETQYF. DNA of the CDR3: TGTGCCAGCAGCCAAAAGACAGATTACCAAGAGACCCAGTACTTC. The chain carries TRBV3-1 (or the pseudogene TRBV3-2) and TRBJ2-5, with TRBD1 as a possible D gene (5 bases). V dropped 2 bases and J dropped 0 bases, with 10 bases sitting between them. The CDR3 spans 15 residues. Germline V CDR1 and CDR2: LGHDT, YNNKEL (reference sequence).

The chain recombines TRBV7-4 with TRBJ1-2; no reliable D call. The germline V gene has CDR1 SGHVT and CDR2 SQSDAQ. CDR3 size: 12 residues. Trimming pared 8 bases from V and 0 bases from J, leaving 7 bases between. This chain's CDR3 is CASVLANYGYTF. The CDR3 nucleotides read TGTGCCAGCGTCCTAGCTAACTATGGCTACACCTTC.

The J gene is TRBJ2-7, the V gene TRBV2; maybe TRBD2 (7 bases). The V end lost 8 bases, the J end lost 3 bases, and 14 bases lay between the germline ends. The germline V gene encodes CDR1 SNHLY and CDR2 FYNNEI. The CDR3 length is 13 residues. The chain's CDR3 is CASWEGGRYEQYF. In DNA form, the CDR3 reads TGTGCCAGCTGGGAGGGGGGCCGCTACGAGCAGTACTTC.

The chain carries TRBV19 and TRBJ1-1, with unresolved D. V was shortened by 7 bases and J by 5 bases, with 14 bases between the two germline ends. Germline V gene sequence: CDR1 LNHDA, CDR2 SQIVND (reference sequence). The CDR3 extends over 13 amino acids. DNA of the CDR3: TGTGCCAGTACCTCCACGAGAGAGACTGAAGCTTTCTTT. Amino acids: CASTSTRETEAFF. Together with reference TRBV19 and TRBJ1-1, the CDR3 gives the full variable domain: DGGITQSPKYLFRKEGQNVTLSCEQNLNHDAMYWYRQDPGQGLRLIYYSQIVNDFQKGDIAEGYSVSREKKESFPLTVTSAQKNPTAFYLCASTSTRETEAFFGQGTRLTVV.

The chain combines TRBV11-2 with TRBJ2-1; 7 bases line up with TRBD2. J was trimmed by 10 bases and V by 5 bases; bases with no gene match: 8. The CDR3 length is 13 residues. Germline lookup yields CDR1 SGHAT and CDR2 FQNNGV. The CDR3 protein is CASSGLGRGEQFF. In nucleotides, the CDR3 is TGTGCCAGCAGCGGGCTGGGGCGGGGGGAGCAGTTCTTC.

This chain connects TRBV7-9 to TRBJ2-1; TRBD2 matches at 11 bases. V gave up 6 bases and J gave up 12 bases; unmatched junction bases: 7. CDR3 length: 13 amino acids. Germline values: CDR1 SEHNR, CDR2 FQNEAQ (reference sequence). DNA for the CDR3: TGTGCCAGCAGGTTACTAGCGGGGGAGGGGCAGTTCTTC. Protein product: CASRLLAGEGQFF.

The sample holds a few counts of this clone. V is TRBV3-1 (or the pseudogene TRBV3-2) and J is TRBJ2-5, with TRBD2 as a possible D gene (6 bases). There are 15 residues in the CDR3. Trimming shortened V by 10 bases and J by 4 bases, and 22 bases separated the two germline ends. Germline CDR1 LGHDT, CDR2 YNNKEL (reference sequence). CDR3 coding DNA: TGTGCCATTGCAATTGGGGGGTCGTCCCGAGAGACCCAGTACTTC. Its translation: CAIAIGGSSRETQYF.

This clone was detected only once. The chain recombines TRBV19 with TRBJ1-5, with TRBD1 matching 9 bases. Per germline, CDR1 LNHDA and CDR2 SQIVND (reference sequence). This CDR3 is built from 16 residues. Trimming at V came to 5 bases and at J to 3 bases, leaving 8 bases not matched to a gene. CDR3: CASSANRGLINQPQHF. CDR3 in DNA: TGTGCCAGTAGTGCCAACAGGGGGCTAATCAATCAGCCCCAGCATTTT.

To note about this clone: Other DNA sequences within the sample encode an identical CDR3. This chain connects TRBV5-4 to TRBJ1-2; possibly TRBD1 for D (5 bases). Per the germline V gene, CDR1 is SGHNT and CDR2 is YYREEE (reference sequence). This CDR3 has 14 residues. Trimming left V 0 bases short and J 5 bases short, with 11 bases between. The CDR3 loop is CASSLDAGIYGYTF. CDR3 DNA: TGTGCCAGCAGCTTGGATGCAGGGATATATGGCTACACCTTC.

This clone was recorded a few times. CDR3 amino acids: CASSLGTGGLGYTF. CDR3 bases: TGCGCCAGCAGCCTAGGGACAGGCGGGCTTGGCTACACCTTC. The genes are TRBV4-1 and TRBJ1-2; 8 nucleotides align to TRBD1. CDR1 is MGHRA and CDR2 is YSYEKL in the germline V gene. The CDR3 is 14 amino acids. V lost 4 bases, J lost 7 bases, and 8 bases stayed unmatched.

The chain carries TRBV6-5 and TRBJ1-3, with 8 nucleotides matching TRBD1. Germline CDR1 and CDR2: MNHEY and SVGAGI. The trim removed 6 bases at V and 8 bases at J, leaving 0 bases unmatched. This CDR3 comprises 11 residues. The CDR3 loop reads CASRQGDTIYF. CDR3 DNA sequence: TGTGCCAGCAGACAGGGGGACACCATATATTTT.

CDR3 nucleotide sequence: TGTGCCAGCAGCTTAGCGGGACAGGGATTTGGCACTGAAGCTTTCTTT. It specifies CASSLAGQGFGTEAFF. The gene calls are TRBV7-9 and TRBJ1-1, with 9 bases aligning to TRBD1. Germline V gene data show CDR1 as SEHNR and CDR2 as FQNEAQ (reference sequence). The CDR3 runs to 16 residues. The junction had 6 bases not matched to a gene; V was cut back by 0 bases and J by 4 bases.

CDR3 loop: CASSLGGVNEQYF. As DNA, the CDR3 is TGCGCCAGCAGCTTAGGGGGAGTAAACGAGCAGTACTTC. V and J are TRBV5-1 and TRBJ2-7, with D perhaps TRBD1 (6 bases). CDR1 is SGHRS, CDR2 YFSETQ, per germline. V shed 2 bases and J shed 5 bases, with 11 bases lying between them. The CDR3 is 13 amino acids.

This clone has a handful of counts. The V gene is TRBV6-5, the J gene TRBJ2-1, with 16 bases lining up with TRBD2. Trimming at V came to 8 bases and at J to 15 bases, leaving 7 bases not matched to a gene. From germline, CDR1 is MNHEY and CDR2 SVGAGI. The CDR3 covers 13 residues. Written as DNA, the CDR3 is TGTGCCAGCCGGGGACTAGCGGGGGGGATCCGGTTCTTC. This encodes CASRGLAGGIRFF.

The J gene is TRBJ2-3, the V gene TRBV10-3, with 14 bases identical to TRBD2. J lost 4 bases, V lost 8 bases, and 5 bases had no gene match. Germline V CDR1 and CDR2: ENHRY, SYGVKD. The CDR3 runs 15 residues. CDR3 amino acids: CAIGGTSGGADTQYF. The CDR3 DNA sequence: TGTGCCATCGGGGGGACTAGCGGGGGAGCAGATACGCAGTATTTT.